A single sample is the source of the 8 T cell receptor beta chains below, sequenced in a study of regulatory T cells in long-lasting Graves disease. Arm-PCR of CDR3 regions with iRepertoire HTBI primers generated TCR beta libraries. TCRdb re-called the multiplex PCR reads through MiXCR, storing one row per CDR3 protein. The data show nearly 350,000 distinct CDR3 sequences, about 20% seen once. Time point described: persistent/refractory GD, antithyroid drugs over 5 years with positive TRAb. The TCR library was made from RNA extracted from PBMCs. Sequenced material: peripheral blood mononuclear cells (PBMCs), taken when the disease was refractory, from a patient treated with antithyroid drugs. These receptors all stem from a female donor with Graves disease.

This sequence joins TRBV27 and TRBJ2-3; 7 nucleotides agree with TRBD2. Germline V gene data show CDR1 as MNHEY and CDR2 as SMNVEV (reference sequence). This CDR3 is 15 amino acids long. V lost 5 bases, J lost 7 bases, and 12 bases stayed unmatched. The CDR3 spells CASSRSGELGYTQYF. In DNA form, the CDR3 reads TGTGCCAGCAGTAGGAGCGGGGAATTGGGATATACGCAGTATTTT.

CDR3 coding DNA: TGTGCCAGCAGCCAACCCGGGGGGTCGGTGAACACTGAAGCTTTCTTT. It is translated as CASSQPGGSVNTEAFF. The chain couples TRBV7-9 to TRBJ1-1; a weak D match, TRBD1 (5 bases). Germline V gene sequence: CDR1 SEHNR, CDR2 FQNEAQ (reference sequence). The V and J ends lost 5 bases and 0 bases respectively, with 16 bases between them. The CDR3 is made up of 16 amino acids.

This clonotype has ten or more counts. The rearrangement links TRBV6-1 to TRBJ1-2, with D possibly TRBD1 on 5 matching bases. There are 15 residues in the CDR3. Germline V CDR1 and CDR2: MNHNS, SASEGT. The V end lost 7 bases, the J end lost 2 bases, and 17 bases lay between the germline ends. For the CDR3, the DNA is TGTGCCAGCATCCGCGGGACCTTAGGGAACTATGGCTACACCTTC. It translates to CASIRGTLGNYGYTF.

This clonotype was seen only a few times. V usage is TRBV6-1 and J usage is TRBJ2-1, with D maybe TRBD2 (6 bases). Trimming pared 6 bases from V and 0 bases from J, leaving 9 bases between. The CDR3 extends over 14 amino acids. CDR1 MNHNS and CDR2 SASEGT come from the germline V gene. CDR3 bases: TGTGCCAGCAGGCTAGCGACCTCCTACAATGAGCAGTTCTTC. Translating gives CASRLATSYNEQFF.

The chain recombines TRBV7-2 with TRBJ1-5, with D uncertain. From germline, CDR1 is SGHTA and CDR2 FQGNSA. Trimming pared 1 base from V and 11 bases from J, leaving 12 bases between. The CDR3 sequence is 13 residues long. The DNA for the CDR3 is TGTGCCAGCAGCTTAGAAAAGGGAAGGTCCCAGCATTTT. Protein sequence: CASSLEKGRSQHF.

The CDR3: CASSNRQGTNTEAFF. The CDR3 DNA sequence: TGTGCCAGCAGCAACCGACAGGGAACGAACACTGAAGCTTTCTTT. The chain combines TRBV13 with TRBJ1-1; 7 bases fit TRBD1. This CDR3 region has 15 residues. CDR1 PRHDT and CDR2 FYEKMQ come from the germline V gene (reference sequence). The V segment lost 5 bases and the J segment 1 base; nucleotides outside the gene matches: 7.

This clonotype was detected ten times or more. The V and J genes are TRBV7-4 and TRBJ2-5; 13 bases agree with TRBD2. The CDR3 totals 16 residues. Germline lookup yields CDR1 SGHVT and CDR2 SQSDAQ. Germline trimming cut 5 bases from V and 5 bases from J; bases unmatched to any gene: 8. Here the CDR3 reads CASSGKTSGGPETQYF. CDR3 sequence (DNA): TGTGCCAGCAGCGGCAAGACTAGCGGGGGGCCGGAGACCCAGTACTTC.

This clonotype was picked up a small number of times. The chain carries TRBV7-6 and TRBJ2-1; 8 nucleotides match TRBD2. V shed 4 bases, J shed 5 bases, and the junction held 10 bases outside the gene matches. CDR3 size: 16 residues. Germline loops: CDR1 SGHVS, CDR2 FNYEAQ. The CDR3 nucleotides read TGTGCCAGCAGCTCCCTTGGTCTAGCGGGCAACAATGAGCAGTTCTTC. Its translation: CASSSLGLAGNNEQFF. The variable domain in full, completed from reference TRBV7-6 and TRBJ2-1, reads GAGVSQSPRYKVTKRGQDVALRCDPISGHVSLYWYRQALGQGPEFLTYFNYEAQQDKSGLPNDRFSAERPEGSISTLTIQRTEQRDSAMYRCASSSLGLAGNNEQFFGPGTRLTVL.